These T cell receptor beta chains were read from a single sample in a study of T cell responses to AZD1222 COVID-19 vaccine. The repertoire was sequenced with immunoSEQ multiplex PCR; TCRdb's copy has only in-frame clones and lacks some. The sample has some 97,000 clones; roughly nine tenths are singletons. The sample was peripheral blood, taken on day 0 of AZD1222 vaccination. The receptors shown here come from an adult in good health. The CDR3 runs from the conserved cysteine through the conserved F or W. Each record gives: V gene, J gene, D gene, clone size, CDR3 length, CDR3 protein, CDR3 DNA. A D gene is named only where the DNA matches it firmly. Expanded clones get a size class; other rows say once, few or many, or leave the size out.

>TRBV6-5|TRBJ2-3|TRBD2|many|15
CASSTGTSETDTQYF
TGTGCCAGCTCCACCGGGACTAGCGAAACAGATACGCAGTATTTT
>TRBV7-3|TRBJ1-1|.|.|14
CASSLQGPNTEAFF
TGTGCCAGCAGCTTACAGGGACCGAACACTGAAGCTTTCTTT
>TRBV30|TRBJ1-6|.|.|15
CAWSPGPRPNSPLHF
TGTGCCTGGAGCCCCGGACCCAGACCAAATTCACCCCTCCACTTT
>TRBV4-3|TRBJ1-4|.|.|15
CASSPRDAANEKLFF
TGCGCCAGCAGCCCCCGGGACGCGGCTAATGAAAAACTGTTTTTT
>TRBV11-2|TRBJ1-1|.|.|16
CASSLDLRRTNTEAFF
TGTGCCAGCAGCTTAGATTTAAGACGGACGAACACTGAAGCTTTCTTT
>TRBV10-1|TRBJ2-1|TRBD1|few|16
CASSYSGTGAYNEQFF
TGCGCCAGCAGTTACTCCGGGACAGGGGCCTACAATGAGCAGTTCTTC
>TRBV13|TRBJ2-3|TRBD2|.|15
CASSLRAGEADTQYF
TGTGCCAGCAGCTTACGTGCGGGAGAGGCAGATACGCAGTATTTT
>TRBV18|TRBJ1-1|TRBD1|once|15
CASSPPGTGGAEAFF
TGTGCCAGCTCACCACCCGGGACAGGGGGAGCTGAAGCTTTCTTT
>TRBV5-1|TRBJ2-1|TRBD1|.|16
CASSPWDRASYNEQFF
TGCGCCAGCAGCCCCTGGGACAGGGCCTCCTACAATGAGCAGTTCTTC
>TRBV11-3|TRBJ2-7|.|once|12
CASSLSGYEQYF
TGTGCCAGCAGCCTTTCCGGGTACGAGCAGTACTTC
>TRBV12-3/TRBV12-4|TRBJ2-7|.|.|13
CASSPGRRDEQYF
TGTGCCAGCAGTCCAGGGAGGAGAGACGAGCAGTACTTC
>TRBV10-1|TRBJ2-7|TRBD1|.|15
CASSGGQGASYEQYF
TGCGCCAGCAGTGGTGGACAGGGGGCCTCCTACGAGCAGTACTTC
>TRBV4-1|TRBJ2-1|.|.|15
CASSQGTGMGNEQFF
TGCGCCAGCAGCCAAGGTACAGGGATGGGGAATGAGCAGTTCTTC
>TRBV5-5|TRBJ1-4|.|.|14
CASSSWGGSEKLFF
TGTGCCAGCAGCTCTTGGGGGGGCAGCGAAAAACTGTTTTTT
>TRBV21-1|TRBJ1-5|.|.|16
CASSKSPEGARQPQHF
TGTGCCAGCAGCAAAAGCCCGGAGGGGGCTCGTCAGCCCCAGCATTTT
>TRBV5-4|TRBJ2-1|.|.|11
CASRLYNEQFF
TGTGCCAGCAGACTGTACAATGAGCAGTTCTTC
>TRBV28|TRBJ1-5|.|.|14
CASSYPIRSQPQHF
TGTGCCAGCAGTTACCCTATACGCAGTCAGCCCCAGCATTTT
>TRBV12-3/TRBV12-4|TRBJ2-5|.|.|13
CASSFGRQETQYF
TGTGCCAGCAGTTTCGGACGGCAAGAGACCCAGTACTTC
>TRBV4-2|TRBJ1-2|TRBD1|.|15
CASSQVTGTLYGYTF
TGTGCCAGCAGCCAGGTGACAGGGACCCTTTATGGCTACACCTTC
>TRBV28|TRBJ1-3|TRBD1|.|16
CASRNPGQGAGNTIYF
TGTGCCAGCAGGAACCCGGGACAGGGGGCAGGAAACACCATATATTTT
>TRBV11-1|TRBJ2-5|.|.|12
CASSFGQETQYF
TGTGCCAGCAGCTTTGGGCAAGAGACCCAGTACTTC
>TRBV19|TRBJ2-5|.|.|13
CASSRDRQETQYF
TGTGCCAGTAGTAGGGACCGACAAGAGACCCAGTACTTC
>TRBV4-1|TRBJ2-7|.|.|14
CASSQAGNFGEQYF
TGCGCCAGCAGCCAGGCAGGGAATTTTGGCGAGCAGTACTTC
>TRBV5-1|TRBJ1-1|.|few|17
CASSLASMGARHTEAFF
TGCGCCAGCAGCTTGGCCTCAATGGGGGCACGCCACACTGAAGCTTTCTTT
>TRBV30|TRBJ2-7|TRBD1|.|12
CAWRDRTYEQYF
TGTGCCTGGAGGGACAGGACCTACGAGCAGTACTTC
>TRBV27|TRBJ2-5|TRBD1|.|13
CASSVQGEETQYF
TGTGCCAGCAGTGTACAGGGGGAGGAGACCCAGTACTTC
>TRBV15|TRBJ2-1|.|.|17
CATTLTPDSHAYNEQFF
TGTGCCACCACCCTGACGCCGGACAGTCACGCCTACAATGAGCAGTTCTTC
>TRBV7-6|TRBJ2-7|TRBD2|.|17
CASSPRLAGAAIDEQYF
TGTGCCAGCAGCCCGAGACTAGCGGGGGCCGCCATCGACGAGCAGTACTTC
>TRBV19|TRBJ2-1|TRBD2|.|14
CASSSGRAFDEQFF
TGTGCCAGTAGTAGCGGGAGGGCGTTCGATGAGCAGTTCTTC
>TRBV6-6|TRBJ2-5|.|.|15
CASTSLRGFLETQYF
TGTGCCAGCACTTCACTCAGGGGTTTTCTGGAGACCCAGTACTTC
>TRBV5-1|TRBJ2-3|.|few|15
CASSTGQGGADTQYF
TGCGCCAGCAGCACGGGACAAGGAGGGGCAGATACGCAGTATTTT
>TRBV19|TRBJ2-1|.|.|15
CASSSGTATYNEQFF
TGTGCCAGTAGTAGCGGGACGGCCACCTACAATGAGCAGTTCTTC
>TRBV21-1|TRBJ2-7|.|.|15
CASSKAQKVTYEQYF
TGTGCCAGCAGCAAAGCCCAGAAGGTCACCTACGAGCAGTACTTC
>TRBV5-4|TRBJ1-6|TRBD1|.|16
CASSATGRLRNSPLHF
TGTGCCAGCAGCGCGACAGGGAGGCTTAGGAATTCACCCCTCCACTTT
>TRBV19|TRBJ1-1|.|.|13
CASSIDHQSEAFF
TGTGCCAGTAGTATAGATCACCAGAGTGAAGCTTTCTTT
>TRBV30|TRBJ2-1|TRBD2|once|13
CAWTVGGYNEQFF
TGTGCCTGGACGGTGGGAGGGTACAATGAGCAGTTCTTC
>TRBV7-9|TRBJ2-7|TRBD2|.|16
CASSQLAGGLYNEQYF
TGTGCCAGCAGCCAACTAGCGGGGGGCCTATATAACGAGCAGTACTTC
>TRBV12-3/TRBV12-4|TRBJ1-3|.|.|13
CASSAVEGQTIYF
TGTGCCAGCAGTGCGGTGGAGGGGCAGACCATATATTTT
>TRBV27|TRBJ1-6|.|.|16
CASSLAPGIYNSPLHF
TGTGCCAGCAGTTTAGCCCCGGGGATCTATAATTCACCCCTCCACTTT
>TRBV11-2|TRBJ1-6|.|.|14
CASTPPGVNSPLHF
TGTGCCAGCACCCCCCCGGGGGTTAATTCACCCCTCCACTTT
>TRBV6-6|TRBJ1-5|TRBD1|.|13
CASTGQGRQPQHF
TGTGCCAGCACCGGACAGGGGCGTCAGCCCCAGCATTTT
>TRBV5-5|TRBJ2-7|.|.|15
CASSFSIGQSYEQYF
TGTGCCAGCAGCTTCAGCATAGGACAGTCTTACGAGCAGTACTTC